This T cell receptor (beta chain) appears in the sequencing data of a study of tissue T cells after allogeneic stem cell transplantation. Whole-study results and caveats: TCR repertoires tracked anatomic similarity, regardless of disease or transplant status.

Method: immunoSEQ multiplex PCR; TCRdb's copy keeps in-frame clones and lacks some. The table shows over 6,000 clones, with approximately 50% occurring only once. By its share, this clone is medium-sized. Its antigen is as yet unknown. Genes and germline are mouse. The CDR3 is cut off 1 residue early in the read; its end comes from the germline J gene. CDR3 length equals 14 residues. Germline V gene sequence: CDR1 SGHSA, CDR2 FRNQAP. Trimming took 4 bases from V and 4 from J; bases not matched to a gene: 5. The time point: mouse harvest day 7 after allogeneic transplant. Mouse grafts combined 10^7 T-cell-depleted bone marrow cells with 10^6 splenic CD5+ T cells.

The specimen was gut tissue. The J gene is TRBJ2-7, the V gene TRBV16; 9 bases are a match to TRBD1. This TCR was recovered from a female BALB/c mouse given C57BL/6 T cells with graft-versus-host disease after an allogeneic hematopoietic cell transplant. Incomplete CDR3 DNA: TGTGCAAGCAGCTCAGAGGACAGGGGTTATGAACAGTAC. Amino acids: CASSSEDRGYEQY. The CDR3, in full, reads CASSSEDRGYEQYF.